The 9 T cell receptor beta chains listed next were all sequenced from one sample in a study of blood T cell repertoires in COVID-19. The method was immunoSEQ multiplex PCR; TCRdb's version includes in-frame clones alone and lacks a portion of them. This table holds roughly 100,000 clones, approximately 88% found once. The specimen sequenced was peripheral blood. The receptor set was obtained from a man at least 80 years old with acute or convalescent COVID-19.

V and J are TRBV4-2 and TRBJ1-1; TRBD1 is a possible D gene (5 bases). CDR1 is LGHNA and CDR2 is YNFKEQ in the germline V gene. V lost 1 base to trimming and J lost 6 bases, with 12 bases between them. The CDR3 length is 14 residues. This CDR3 reads CASSQAWGEAEAFF. CDR3 bases: TGTGCCAGCAGCCAAGCTTGGGGGGAGGCTGAAGCTTTCTTT.

A word on this clone: One end of the junction fails to match germline, which may point to a read error. V is TRBV5-6 and J is TRBJ1-2, with 11 bases fitting TRBD1. CDR1 is SGHDT and CDR2 is YYEEEE in the germline V gene. This CDR3 spans 15 amino acids. The CDR3: CASSLVGTGGNGYTF. For the CDR3, the DNA is TGTGCCAGTAGCTTGGTTGGGACAGGGGGGAATGGCTACACCTTC.

A few counts support this clone. The chain couples TRBV7-2 to TRBJ2-1; tentative D call: TRBD2 (5 bases). The CDR3 has 13 amino acids. Germline CDR1 is SGHTA and CDR2 is FQGNSA. The ends were cut back, 2 bases at V and 4 bases at J, with 6 bases in the middle. The CDR3 sequence is CASSLTGYNEQFF. CDR3 nucleotide sequence: TGTGCCAGCAGCTTAACGGGGTACAATGAGCAGTTCTTC.

V is TRBV7-8 and J is TRBJ2-3; 11 bases are a match to TRBD2. The V gene's germline CDR1 is SGHVS and CDR2 FQNEAQ. This CDR3 has 19 amino acids. V was clipped by 5 bases and J by 3 bases; unmatched bases: 16. CDR3 coding DNA: TGTGCCAGCAGCCCCGCCTTTAGCGGGAGGGCCGAGGGGACAGATACGCAGTATTTT. It is translated as CASSPAFSGRAEGTDTQYF.

This clone was found a few times. J is TRBJ1-2 and V is TRBV7-9; a possible D gene is TRBD1 (5 bases). The CDR3 totals 13 residues. The germline gives CDR1 SEHNR, CDR2 FQNEAQ (reference sequence). V was pared by 5 bases and J by 7 bases, with 14 bases between. CDR3 in amino acids: CASSATLGGGYTF. The CDR3, as DNA: TGTGCCAGCAGCGCCACTCTGGGGGGTGGCTACACCTTC.

This clone was picked up a small number of times. The chain is built from TRBV7-3 and TRBJ1-3; a weak D match, TRBD1 (6 bases). Trimming took 1 base from V and 4 from J, leaving 20 bases between them. Germline assignment: CDR1 SGHTA and CDR2 FQGTGA. The CDR3 has 18 residues. CDR3 residues: CASSLKVRTVPPGNTIYF. Written as DNA, the CDR3 is TGTGCCAGCAGCTTAAAGGTGCGGACAGTCCCCCCCGGAAACACCATATATTTT.

The V gene is TRBV9, the J gene TRBJ1-3; D might be TRBD1 (6 bases). The CDR3 is 16 amino acids. V lost 4 bases, J lost 0 bases, and 14 bases lay in between. Germline values: CDR1 SGDLS, CDR2 YYNGEE. The CDR3 region is CASSTWDIVSGNTIYF. DNA of the CDR3: TGTGCCAGCAGCACATGGGACATCGTCTCTGGAAACACCATATATTTT. The complete variable domain, with remaining parts taken from reference TRBV9 and TRBJ1-3, reads DSGVTQTPKHLITATGQRVTLRCSPRSGDLSVYWYQQSLDQGLQFLIQYYNGEERAKGNILERFSAQQFPDLHSELNLSSLELGDSALYFCASSTWDIVSGNTIYFGEGSWLTVV.

The V and J genes are TRBV27 and TRBJ2-2, with D uncertain. From germline, CDR1 is MNHEY and CDR2 SMNVEV (reference sequence). The CDR3 is 15 residues long. V shed 8 bases and J shed 4 bases, with 17 bases lying between them. The CDR3 here is CASSVYISGTGELFF. The CDR3 DNA is TGTGCCAGCTCAGTTTATATCTCGGGCACCGGGGAGCTGTTTTTT.

The chain is built from TRBV5-4 and TRBJ1-6, with a weak D call TRBD1 (6 bases). The V end was cut by 3 bases, the J end by 8 bases, with 15 bases between. The CDR3 has 15 amino acids. CDR1 SGHNT and CDR2 YYREEE come from the germline V gene (reference sequence). In nucleotides, the CDR3 is TGTGCCAGCAGCTGGACTTGGGGGGGCGATTCACCCCTCCACTTT. Its protein product is CASSWTWGGDSPLHF.